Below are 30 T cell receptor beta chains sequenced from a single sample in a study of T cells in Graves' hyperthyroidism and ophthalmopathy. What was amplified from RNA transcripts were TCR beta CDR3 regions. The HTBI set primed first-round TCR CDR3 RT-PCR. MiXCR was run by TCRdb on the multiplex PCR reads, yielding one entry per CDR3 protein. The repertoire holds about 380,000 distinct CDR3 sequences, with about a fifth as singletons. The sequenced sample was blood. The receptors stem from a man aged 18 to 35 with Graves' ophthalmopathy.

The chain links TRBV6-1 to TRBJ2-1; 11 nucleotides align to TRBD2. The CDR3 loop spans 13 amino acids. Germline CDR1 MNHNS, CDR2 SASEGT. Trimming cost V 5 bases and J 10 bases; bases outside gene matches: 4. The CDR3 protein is CASSRLAGREQFF. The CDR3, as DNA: TGTGCCAGCAGTAGACTAGCGGGGCGGGAGCAGTTCTTC.

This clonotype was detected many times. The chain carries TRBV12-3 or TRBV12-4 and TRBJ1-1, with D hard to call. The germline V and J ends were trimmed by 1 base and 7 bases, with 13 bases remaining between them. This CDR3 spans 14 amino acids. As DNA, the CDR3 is TGTGCCAGCAGTTTAGTGTCCGGGAAACTTGAAGCTTTCTTT. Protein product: CASSLVSGKLEAFF.

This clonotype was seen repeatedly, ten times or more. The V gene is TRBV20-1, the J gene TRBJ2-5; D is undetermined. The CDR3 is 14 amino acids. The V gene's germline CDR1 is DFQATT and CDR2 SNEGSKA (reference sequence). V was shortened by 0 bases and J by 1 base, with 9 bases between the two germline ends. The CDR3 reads CSAREAGIQETQYF. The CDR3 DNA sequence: TGCAGTGCTAGAGAGGCAGGTATCCAAGAGACCCAGTACTTC.

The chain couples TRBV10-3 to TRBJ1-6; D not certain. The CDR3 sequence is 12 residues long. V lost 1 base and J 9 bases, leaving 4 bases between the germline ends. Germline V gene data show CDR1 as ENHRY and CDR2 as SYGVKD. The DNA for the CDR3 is TGTGCCATCAGTGAGTTGTCTTCACCCCTCCACTTT. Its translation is CAISELSSPLHF.

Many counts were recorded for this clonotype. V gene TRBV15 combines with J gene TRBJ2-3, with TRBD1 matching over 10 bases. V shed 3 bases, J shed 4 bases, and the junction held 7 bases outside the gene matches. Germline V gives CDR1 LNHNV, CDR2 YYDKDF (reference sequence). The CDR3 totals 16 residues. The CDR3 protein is CATSRGQGWFADTQYF. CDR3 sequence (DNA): TGTGCCACCAGCAGGGGACAGGGGTGGTTCGCAGATACGCAGTATTTT.

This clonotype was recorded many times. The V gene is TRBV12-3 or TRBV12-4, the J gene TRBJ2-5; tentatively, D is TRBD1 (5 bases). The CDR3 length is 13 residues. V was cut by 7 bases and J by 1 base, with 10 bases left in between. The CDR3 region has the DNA TGTGCCAGCACCCTAGGGGCCCAAGAGACCCAGTACTTC. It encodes CASTLGAQETQYF.

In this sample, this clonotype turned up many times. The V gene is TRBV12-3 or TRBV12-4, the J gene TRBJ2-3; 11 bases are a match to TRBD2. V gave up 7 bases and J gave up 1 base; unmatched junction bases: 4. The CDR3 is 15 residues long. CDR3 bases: TGTGCCAGCACCAAGGGACTAGCGGGCACAGATACGCAGTATTTT. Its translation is CASTKGLAGTDTQYF.

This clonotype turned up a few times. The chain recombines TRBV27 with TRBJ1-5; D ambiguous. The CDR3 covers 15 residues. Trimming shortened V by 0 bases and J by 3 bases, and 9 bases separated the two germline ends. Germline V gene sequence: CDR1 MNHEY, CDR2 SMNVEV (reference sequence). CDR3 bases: TGTGCCAGCAGTTTATCGGGCGTACTCAATCAGCCCCAGCATTTT. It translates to CASSLSGVLNQPQHF.

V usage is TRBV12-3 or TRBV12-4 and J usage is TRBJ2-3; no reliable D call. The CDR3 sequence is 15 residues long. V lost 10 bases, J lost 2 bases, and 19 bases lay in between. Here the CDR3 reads CAIRLTTPPTDTQYF. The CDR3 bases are TGTGCCATCAGACTTACGACTCCTCCCACAGATACGCAGTATTTT.

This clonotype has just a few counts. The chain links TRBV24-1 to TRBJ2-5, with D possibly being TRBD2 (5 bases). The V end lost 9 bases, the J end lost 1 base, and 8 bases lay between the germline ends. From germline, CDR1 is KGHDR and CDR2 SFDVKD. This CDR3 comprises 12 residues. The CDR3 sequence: CATGGLQETQYF. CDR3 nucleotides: TGTGCCACCGGCGGGCTCCAAGAGACCCAGTACTTC.

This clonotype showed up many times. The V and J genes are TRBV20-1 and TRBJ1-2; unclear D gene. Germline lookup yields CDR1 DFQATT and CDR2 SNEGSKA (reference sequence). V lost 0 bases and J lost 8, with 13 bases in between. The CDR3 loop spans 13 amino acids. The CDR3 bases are TGCAGTGCTAGAGAAATAAGAGCCCCGGGCTACACCTTC. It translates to CSAREIRAPGYTF.

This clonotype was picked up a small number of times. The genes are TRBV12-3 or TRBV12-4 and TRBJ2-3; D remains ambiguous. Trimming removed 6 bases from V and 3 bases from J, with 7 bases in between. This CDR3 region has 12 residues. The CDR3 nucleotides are TGTGCCAGCAGGGAAACAACAGATACGCAGTATTTT. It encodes CASRETTDTQYF.

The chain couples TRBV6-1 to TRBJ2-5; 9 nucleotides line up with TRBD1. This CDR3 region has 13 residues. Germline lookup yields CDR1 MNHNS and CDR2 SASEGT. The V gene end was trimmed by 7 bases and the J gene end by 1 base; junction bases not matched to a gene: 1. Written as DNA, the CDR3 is TGTGCCAGCATGGGACAGGGCCAAGAGACCCAGTACTTC. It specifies CASMGQGQETQYF.

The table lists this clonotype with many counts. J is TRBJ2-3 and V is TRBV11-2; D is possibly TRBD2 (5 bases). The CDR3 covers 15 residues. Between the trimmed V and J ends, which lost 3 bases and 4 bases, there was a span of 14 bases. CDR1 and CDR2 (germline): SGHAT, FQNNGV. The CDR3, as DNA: TGTGCCAGCAGCTTCGGAATTGGAGGAGCAGATACGCAGTATTTT. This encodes CASSFGIGGADTQYF. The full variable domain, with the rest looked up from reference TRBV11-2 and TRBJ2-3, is EAGVAQSPRYKIIEKRQSVAFWCNPISGHATLYWYQQILGQGPKLLIQFQNNGVVDDSQLPKDRFSAERLKGVDSTLKIQPAKLEDSAVYLCASSFGIGGADTQYFGPGTRLTVL.

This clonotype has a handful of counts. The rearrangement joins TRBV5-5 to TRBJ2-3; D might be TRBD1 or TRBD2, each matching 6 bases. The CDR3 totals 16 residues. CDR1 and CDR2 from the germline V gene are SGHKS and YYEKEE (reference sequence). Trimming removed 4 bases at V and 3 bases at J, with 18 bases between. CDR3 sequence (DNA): TGTGCCAGCAGCGGGGGGCGGGGAAGTGTAACAGATACGCAGTATTTT. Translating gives CASSGGRGSVTDTQYF.

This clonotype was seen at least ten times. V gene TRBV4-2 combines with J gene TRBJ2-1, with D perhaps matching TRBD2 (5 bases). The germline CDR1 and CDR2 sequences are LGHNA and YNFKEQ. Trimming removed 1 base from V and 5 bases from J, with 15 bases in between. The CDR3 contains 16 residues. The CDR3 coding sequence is TGTGCCAGCAGCCAAGTTGTCGGGGTCCAAGACAATGAGCAGTTCTTC. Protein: CASSQVVGVQDNEQFF.

The chain's CDR3 is CSARDVTQLAGGYEQYF. CDR3 DNA sequence: TGCAGTGCTAGAGATGTCACCCAACTAGCGGGGGGCTACGAGCAGTACTTC. The rearrangement joins TRBV20-1 to TRBJ2-7; TRBD2 aligns across 12 bases. The CDR3 contains 17 residues. The germline V gene has CDR1 DFQATT and CDR2 SNEGSKA (reference sequence). V shed 0 bases, J shed 3 bases, and the junction held 9 bases outside the gene matches.

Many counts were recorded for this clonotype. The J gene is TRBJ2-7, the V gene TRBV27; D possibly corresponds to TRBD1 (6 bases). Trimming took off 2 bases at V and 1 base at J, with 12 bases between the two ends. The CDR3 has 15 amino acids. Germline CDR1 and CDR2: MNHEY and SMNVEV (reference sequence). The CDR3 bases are TGTGCCAGCAGTTTAGAGGCAGGGGATTCCTACGAGCAGTACTTC. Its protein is CASSLEAGDSYEQYF.

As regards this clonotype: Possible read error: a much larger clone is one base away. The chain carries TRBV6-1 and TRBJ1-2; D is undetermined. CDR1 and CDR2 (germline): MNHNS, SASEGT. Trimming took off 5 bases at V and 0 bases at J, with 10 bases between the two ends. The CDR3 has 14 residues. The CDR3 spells CASSHWGANYGYTF. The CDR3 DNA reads TGTGCCAGCAGTCACTGGGGAGCTAACTATGGCTACACCTTC.

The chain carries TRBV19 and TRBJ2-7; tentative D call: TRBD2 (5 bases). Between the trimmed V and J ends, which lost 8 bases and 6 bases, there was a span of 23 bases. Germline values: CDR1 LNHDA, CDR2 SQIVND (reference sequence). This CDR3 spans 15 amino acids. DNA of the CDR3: TGTGCCAGTCGCGACGAACAAAGACCCGCGGGCGAGCAGTACTTC. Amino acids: CASRDEQRPAGEQYF.

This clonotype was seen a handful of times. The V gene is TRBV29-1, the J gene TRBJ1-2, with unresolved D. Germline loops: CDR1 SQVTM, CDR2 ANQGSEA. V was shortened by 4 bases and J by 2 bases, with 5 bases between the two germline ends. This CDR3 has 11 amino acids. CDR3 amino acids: CSVGTNYGYTF. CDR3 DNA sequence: TGCAGCGTTGGCACAAACTATGGCTACACCTTC.

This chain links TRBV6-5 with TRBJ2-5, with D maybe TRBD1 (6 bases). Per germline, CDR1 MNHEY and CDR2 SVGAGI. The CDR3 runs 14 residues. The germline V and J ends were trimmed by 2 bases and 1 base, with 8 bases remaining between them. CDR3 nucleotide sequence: TGTGCCAGCAGTTACGGGGGCGCCCAAGAGACCCAGTACTTC. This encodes CASSYGGAQETQYF.

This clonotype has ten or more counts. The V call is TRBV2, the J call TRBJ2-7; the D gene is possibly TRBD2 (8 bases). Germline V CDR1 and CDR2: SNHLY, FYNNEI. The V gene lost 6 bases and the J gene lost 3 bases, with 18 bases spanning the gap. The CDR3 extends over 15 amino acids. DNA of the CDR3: TGTGCCAGCAGCGTTCCGGGAGGGGGCAACTACGAGCAGTACTTC. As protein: CASSVPGGGNYEQYF.

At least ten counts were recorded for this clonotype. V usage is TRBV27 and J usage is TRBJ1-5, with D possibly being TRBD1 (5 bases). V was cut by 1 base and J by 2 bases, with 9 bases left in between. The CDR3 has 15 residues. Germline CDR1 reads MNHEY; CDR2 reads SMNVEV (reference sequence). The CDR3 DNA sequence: TGTGCCAGCAGTTTATGGGGGGTTGGCAATCAGCCCCAGCATTTT. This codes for CASSLWGVGNQPQHF.

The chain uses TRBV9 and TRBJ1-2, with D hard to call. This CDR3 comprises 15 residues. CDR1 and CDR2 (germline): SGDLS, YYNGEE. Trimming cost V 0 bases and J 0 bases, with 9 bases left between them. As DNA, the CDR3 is TGTGCCAGCAGCGTAGAAGGGATTACTAACTATGGCTACACCTTC. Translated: CASSVEGITNYGYTF. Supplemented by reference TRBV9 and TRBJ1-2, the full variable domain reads DSGVTQTPKHLITATGQRVTLRCSPRSGDLSVYWYQQSLDQGLQFLIQYYNGEERAKGNILERFSAQQFPDLHSELNLSSLELGDSALYFCASSVEGITNYGYTFGSGTRLTVV.

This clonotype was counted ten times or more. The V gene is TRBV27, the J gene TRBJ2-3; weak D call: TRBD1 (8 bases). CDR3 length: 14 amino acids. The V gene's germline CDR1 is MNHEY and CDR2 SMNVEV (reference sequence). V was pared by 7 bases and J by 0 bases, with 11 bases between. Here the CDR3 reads CASKRDRSTDTQYF. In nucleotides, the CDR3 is TGTGCCAGCAAGCGGGACAGGAGCACAGATACGCAGTATTTT.

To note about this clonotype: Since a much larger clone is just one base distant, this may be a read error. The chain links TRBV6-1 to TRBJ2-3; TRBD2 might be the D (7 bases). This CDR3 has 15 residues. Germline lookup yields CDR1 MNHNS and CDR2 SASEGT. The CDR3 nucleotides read TGTGCCAGCCTAAAGGGGGGGCTGATCACAGATGCGCAGTATTTT. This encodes CASLKGGLITDAQYF.

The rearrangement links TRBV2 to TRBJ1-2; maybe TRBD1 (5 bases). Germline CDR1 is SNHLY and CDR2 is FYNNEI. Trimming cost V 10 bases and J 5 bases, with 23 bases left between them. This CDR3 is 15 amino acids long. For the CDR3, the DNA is TGTGCCACCATCGGCCGGGGCCGAAACGGTTATGGCTACACCTTC. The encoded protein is CATIGRGRNGYGYTF. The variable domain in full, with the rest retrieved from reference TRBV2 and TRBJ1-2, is EPEVTQTPSHQVTQMGQEVILRCVPISNHLYFYWYRQILGQKVEFLVSFYNNEISEKSEIFDDQFSVERPDGSNFTLKIRSTKLEDSAMYFCATIGRGRNGYGYTFGSGTRLTVV.

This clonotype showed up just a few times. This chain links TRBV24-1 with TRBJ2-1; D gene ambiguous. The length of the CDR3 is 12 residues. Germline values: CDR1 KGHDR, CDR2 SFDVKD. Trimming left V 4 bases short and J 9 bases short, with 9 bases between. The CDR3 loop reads CATSDLPGEQFF. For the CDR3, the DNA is TGTGCCACCAGTGACCTGCCGGGTGAGCAGTTCTTC.

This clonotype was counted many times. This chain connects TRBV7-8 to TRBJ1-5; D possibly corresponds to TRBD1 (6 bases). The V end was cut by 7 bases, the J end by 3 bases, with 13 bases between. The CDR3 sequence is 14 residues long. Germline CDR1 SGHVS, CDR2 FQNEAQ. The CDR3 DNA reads TGTGCCAGCACTTCGGACAGCCTCAATCAGCCCCAGCATTTT. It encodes CASTSDSLNQPQHF. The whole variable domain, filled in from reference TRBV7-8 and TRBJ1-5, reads GAGVSQSPRYKVAKRGQDVALRCDPISGHVSLFWYQQALGQGPEFLTYFQNEAQLDKSGLPSDRFFAERPEGSVSTLKIQRTQQEDSAVYLCASTSDSLNQPQHFGDGTRLSIL.